A selection of T cell receptor beta chains follows, all from one sample in a study of blood T cell repertoires in COVID-19. This table comes from immunoSEQ multiplex PCR, and its TCRdb copy is limited to in-frame clones, with some not included. The sample shows around 150,000 clones, approximately 84% of them seen only once. The specimen sequenced was peripheral blood. Source of these receptors: a human donor in a cohort sampled during active COVID-19. CDR3s include the opening cysteine and the closing phenylalanine or tryptophan. The D gene is left open where the match is weak. Clone size is stated in some rows and not others, as once, few, many or a class when expanded.

v_gene: TRBV5-6; j_gene: TRBJ1-1; d_gene: NA; abundance: few; CDR3aa: CASSLNGWNTEAFF; CDR3nt: TGTGCCAGCAGCTTAAACGGTTGGAACACTGAAGCTTTCTTT
v_gene: TRBV30; j_gene: TRBJ2-1; d_gene: TRBD2; abundance: NA; CDR3aa: CAVQRGFYNEQFF; CDR3nt: TGTGCCGTACAGCGGGGGTTTTACAATGAGCAGTTCTTC
v_gene: TRBV15; j_gene: TRBJ2-7; d_gene: NA; abundance: few; CDR3aa: CATSREADEQYF; CDR3nt: TGTGCCACCAGCAGAGAGGCGGACGAGCAGTACTTC
v_gene: TRBV24-1; j_gene: TRBJ2-6; d_gene: TRBD1; abundance: NA; CDR3aa: CATSDFGDRGANVLTF; CDR3nt: TGTGCCACCAGTGATTTTGGGGACAGAGGGGCCAACGTCCTGACTTTC
v_gene: TRBV5-6; j_gene: TRBJ2-6; d_gene: NA; abundance: NA; CDR3aa: CASSSLPTNVLTF; CDR3nt: TGTGCCAGCAGCTCGCTTCCGACTAACGTCCTGACTTTC
v_gene: TRBV21-1; j_gene: TRBJ2-2; d_gene: NA; abundance: few; CDR3aa: CASSKGWWGVAGELFF; CDR3nt: TGTGCCAGCAGCAAAGGTTGGTGGGGCGTCGCCGGGGAGCTGTTTTTT
v_gene: TRBV7-3; j_gene: TRBJ1-5; d_gene: NA; abundance: NA; CDR3aa: CASSLSRDQPQHF; CDR3nt: TGTGCCAGCAGCTTATCCAGGGATCAGCCCCAGCATTTT
v_gene: TRBV6-2/TRBV6-3; j_gene: TRBJ2-3; d_gene: TRBD2; abundance: NA; CDR3aa: CASSQTRTSGGPTDTQYF; CDR3nt: TGTGCCAGCAGTCAGACTCGGACTAGCGGGGGCCCAACAGATACGCAGTATTTT
v_gene: TRBV4-3; j_gene: TRBJ2-3; d_gene: TRBD2; abundance: NA; CDR3aa: CASSHRTSGTDTQYF; CDR3nt: TGCGCCAGCAGCCACCGGACTAGCGGCACAGATACGCAGTATTTT
v_gene: TRBV4-1; j_gene: TRBJ2-1; d_gene: TRBD2; abundance: NA; CDR3aa: CASSQAPTSGGDNEQFF; CDR3nt: TGCGCCAGCAGCCAAGCCCCGACTAGCGGGGGGGACAATGAGCAGTTCTTC
v_gene: TRBV19; j_gene: TRBJ1-3; d_gene: TRBD1; abundance: NA; CDR3aa: CASSSQGQDFGNTIYF; CDR3nt: TGTGCCAGTAGTTCTCAGGGACAGGATTTTGGAAACACCATATATTTT
v_gene: TRBV5-6; j_gene: TRBJ1-4; d_gene: NA; abundance: NA; CDR3aa: CASSSKIGKLFF; CDR3nt: TGTGCCAGCAGCTCCAAGATCGGAAAACTGTTTTTT
v_gene: TRBV4-1; j_gene: TRBJ2-4; d_gene: TRBD1; abundance: once; CDR3aa: CASSPAGDRGGLRAKNIQYF; CDR3nt: TGCGCCAGCAGCCCGGCGGGTGACAGGGGGGGACTCCGGGCCAAAAACATTCAGTACTTC
v_gene: TRBV4-2; j_gene: TRBJ2-1; d_gene: TRBD2; abundance: NA; CDR3aa: CASSQDPGGYNEQFF; CDR3nt: TGTGCCAGCAGCCAAGATCCGGGGGGCTACAATGAGCAGTTCTTC
v_gene: TRBV7-9; j_gene: TRBJ2-1; d_gene: NA; abundance: NA; CDR3aa: CASENHGGTNEQFF; CDR3nt: TGTGCCAGCGAAAATCATGGGGGGACGAATGAGCAGTTCTTC
v_gene: TRBV4-3; j_gene: TRBJ2-5; d_gene: TRBD1; abundance: NA; CDR3aa: CASSQNDRGETQYF; CDR3nt: TGCGCCAGCAGCCAAAATGACAGGGGCGAGACCCAGTACTTC
v_gene: TRBV7-8; j_gene: TRBJ2-2; d_gene: NA; abundance: NA; CDR3aa: CASSRVRNTGELFF; CDR3nt: TGTGCCAGCAGCCGAGTTAGGAACACCGGGGAGCTGTTTTTT
v_gene: TRBV7-2; j_gene: TRBJ2-5; d_gene: TRBD2; abundance: NA; CDR3aa: CASSLYPPSSGVGETQYF; CDR3nt: TGTGCCAGCAGCTTATATCCACCGTCTAGCGGGGTAGGAGAGACCCAGTACTTC
v_gene: TRBV5-1; j_gene: TRBJ2-1; d_gene: TRBD2; abundance: NA; CDR3aa: CASSLAVTSTNEQFF; CDR3nt: TGCGCCAGCAGCTTGGCCGTGACTAGCACCAATGAGCAGTTCTTC
v_gene: TRBV9; j_gene: TRBJ1-4; d_gene: NA; abundance: medium-sized; CDR3aa: CASSVGWRHNEKLFF; CDR3nt: TGTGCCAGCAGCGTAGGTTGGAGGCATAATGAAAAACTGTTTTTT
v_gene: TRBV27; j_gene: TRBJ1-2; d_gene: TRBD1; abundance: once; CDR3aa: CASSPTGPARGYTF; CDR3nt: TGTGCCAGCAGCCCGACAGGGCCCGCTCGGGGCTACACCTTC
v_gene: TRBV5-1; j_gene: TRBJ2-7; d_gene: NA; abundance: NA; CDR3aa: CASSLDLLDYEQYF; CDR3nt: TGCGCCAGCAGCTTGGATTTACTAGACTACGAGCAGTACTTC
v_gene: TRBV3-1/TRBV3-2; j_gene: TRBJ1-4; d_gene: NA; abundance: NA; CDR3aa: CASSQDLTPSEKLFF; CDR3nt: TGTGCCAGCAGCCAAGATCTTACCCCGAGTGAAAAACTGTTTTTT
v_gene: TRBV6-2/TRBV6-3; j_gene: TRBJ2-7; d_gene: TRBD2; abundance: NA; CDR3aa: CASRRGDGYEQYF; CDR3nt: TGTGCCAGCCGCCGGGGGGACGGGTACGAGCAGTACTTC
v_gene: TRBV3-1/TRBV3-2; j_gene: TRBJ2-5; d_gene: NA; abundance: NA; CDR3aa: CASSHRGQETQYF; CDR3nt: TGTGCCAGCAGCCACCGGGGGCAAGAGACCCAGTACTTC
v_gene: TRBV28; j_gene: TRBJ2-5; d_gene: NA; abundance: NA; CDR3aa: CASSPRQETQYF; CDR3nt: TGTGCCAGCAGCCCCCGTCAAGAGACCCAGTACTTC
v_gene: TRBV9; j_gene: TRBJ1-6; d_gene: NA; abundance: NA; CDR3aa: CASSSRDNYNSPLHF; CDR3nt: TGTGCCAGCAGCTCCCGGGACAACTATAATTCACCCCTCCACTTT
v_gene: TRBV5-4; j_gene: TRBJ1-1; d_gene: TRBD1; abundance: NA; CDR3aa: CASSPGTVNEAFF; CDR3nt: TGTGCCAGCAGCCCGGGGACAGTAAATGAAGCTTTCTTT
v_gene: TRBV11-2; j_gene: TRBJ2-1; d_gene: NA; abundance: NA; CDR3aa: CASSEIWKGEQFF; CDR3nt: TGTGCCAGCAGCGAAATATGGAAGGGGGAGCAGTTCTTC
v_gene: TRBV18; j_gene: TRBJ1-2; d_gene: NA; abundance: once; CDR3aa: CASSPDTGPNYGYTF; CDR3nt: TGTGCCAGCTCACCGGACACAGGTCCTAACTATGGCTACACCTTC
v_gene: TRBV6-5; j_gene: TRBJ2-7; d_gene: NA; abundance: NA; CDR3aa: CASSYSRVSYEQYF; CDR3nt: TGTGCCAGCAGTTACTCGAGAGTTTCCTACGAGCAGTACTTC
v_gene: TRBV19; j_gene: TRBJ2-6; d_gene: TRBD2; abundance: NA; CDR3aa: CASSSRGGTGANVLTF; CDR3nt: TGTGCCAGTAGTAGCCGGGGGGGCACTGGGGCCAACGTCCTGACTTTC
v_gene: TRBV5-1; j_gene: TRBJ1-1; d_gene: NA; abundance: NA; CDR3aa: CASSLAPGVFTEAFF; CDR3nt: TGCGCCAGCAGCTTGGCCCCAGGGGTCTTCACTGAAGCTTTCTTT
v_gene: TRBV7-6; j_gene: TRBJ2-4; d_gene: TRBD2; abundance: NA; CDR3aa: CASSPGGGSKNIQYF; CDR3nt: TGTGCCAGCAGCCCCGGGGGGGGCTCCAAAAACATTCAGTACTTC
v_gene: TRBV5-1; j_gene: TRBJ2-5; d_gene: TRBD2; abundance: few; CDR3aa: CASSLGPAGGEETQYF; CDR3nt: TGCGCCAGCAGCTTGGGGCCCGCGGGGGGGGAAGAGACCCAGTACTTC